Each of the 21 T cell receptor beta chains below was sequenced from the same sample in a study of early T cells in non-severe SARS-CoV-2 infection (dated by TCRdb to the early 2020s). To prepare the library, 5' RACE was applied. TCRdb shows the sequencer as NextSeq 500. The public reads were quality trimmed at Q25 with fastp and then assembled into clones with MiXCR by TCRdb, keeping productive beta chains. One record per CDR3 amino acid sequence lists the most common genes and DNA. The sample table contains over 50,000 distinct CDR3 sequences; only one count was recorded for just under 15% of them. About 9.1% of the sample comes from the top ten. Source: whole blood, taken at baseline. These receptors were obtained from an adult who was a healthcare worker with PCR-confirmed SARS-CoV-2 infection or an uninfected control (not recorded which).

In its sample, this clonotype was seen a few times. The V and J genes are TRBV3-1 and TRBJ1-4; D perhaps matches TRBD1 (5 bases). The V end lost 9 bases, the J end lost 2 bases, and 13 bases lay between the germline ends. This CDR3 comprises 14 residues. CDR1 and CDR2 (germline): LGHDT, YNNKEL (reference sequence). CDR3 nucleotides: TGTGCCAGTACCCCCGGGACCACTAATGAAAAACTGTTTTTT. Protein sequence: CASTPGTTNEKLFF.

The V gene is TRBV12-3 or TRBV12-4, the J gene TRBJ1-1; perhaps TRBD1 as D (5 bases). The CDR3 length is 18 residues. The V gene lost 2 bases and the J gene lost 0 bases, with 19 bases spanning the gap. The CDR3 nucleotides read TGTGCCAGCAGTTTATTTAGGGGTTCGCGGGACTTGAACACTGAAGCTTTCTTT. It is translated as CASSLFRGSRDLNTEAFF.

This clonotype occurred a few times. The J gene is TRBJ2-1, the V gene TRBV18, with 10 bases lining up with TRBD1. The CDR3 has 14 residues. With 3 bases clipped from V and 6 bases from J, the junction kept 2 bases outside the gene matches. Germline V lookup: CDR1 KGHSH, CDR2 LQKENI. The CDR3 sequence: CASSPRQGANEQFF. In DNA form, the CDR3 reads TGTGCCAGCTCACCTCGACAGGGGGCCAATGAGCAGTTCTTC.

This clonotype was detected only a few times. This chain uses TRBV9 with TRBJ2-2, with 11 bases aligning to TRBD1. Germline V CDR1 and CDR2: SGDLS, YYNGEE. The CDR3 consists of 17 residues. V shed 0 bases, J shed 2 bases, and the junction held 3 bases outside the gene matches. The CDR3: CASSVGGQGANTGELFF. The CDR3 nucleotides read TGTGCCAGCAGCGTAGGTGGACAGGGGGCAAACACCGGGGAGCTGTTTTTT.

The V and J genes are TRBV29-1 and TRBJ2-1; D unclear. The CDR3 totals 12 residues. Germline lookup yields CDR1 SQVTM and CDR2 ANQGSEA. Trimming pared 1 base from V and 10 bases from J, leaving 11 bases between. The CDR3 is CSVEGVNREQFF. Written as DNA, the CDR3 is TGCAGCGTTGAAGGAGTCAATCGGGAGCAGTTCTTC.

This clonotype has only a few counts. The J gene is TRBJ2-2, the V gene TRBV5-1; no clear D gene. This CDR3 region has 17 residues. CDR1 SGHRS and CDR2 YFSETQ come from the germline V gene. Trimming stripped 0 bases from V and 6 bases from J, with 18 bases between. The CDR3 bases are TGCGCCAGCAGCTTGGCCCCGGGTGCGATTGGCGCCGGGGAGCTGTTTTTT. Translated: CASSLAPGAIGAGELFF.

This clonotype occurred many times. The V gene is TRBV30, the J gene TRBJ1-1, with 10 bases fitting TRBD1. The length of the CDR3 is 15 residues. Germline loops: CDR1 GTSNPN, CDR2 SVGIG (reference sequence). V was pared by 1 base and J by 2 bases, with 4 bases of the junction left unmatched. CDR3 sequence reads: CAWSGTGGVNTEAFF. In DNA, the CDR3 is TGTGCCTGGAGTGGGACAGGGGGGGTAAACACTGAAGCTTTCTTT. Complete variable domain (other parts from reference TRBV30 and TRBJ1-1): SQTIHQWPATLVQPVGSPLSLECTVEGTSNPNLYWYRQAAGRGLQLLFYSVGIGQISSEVPQNLSASRPQDRQFILSSKKLLLSDSGFYLCAWSGTGGVNTEAFFGQGTRLTVV.

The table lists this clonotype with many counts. CDR3 coding DNA: TGTGCCAGCAAGCGTAGGGGGACACCGTCGGGTGAGCAGTTCTTC. This gives the protein CASKRRGTPSGEQFF. V usage is TRBV7-6 and J usage is TRBJ2-1; the D gene is possibly TRBD1 (6 bases). The germline V and J ends were trimmed by 7 bases and 9 bases, with 22 bases remaining between them. This CDR3 has 15 amino acids. Germline V gene lookup returns CDR1 SGHVS and CDR2 FNYEAQ. Complete variable domain (other parts from reference TRBV7-6 and TRBJ2-1): GAGVSQSPRYKVTKRGQDVALRCDPISGHVSLYWYRQALGQGPEFLTYFNYEAQQDKSGLPNDRFSAERPEGSISTLTIQRTEQRDSAMYRCASKRRGTPSGEQFFGPGTRLTVL.

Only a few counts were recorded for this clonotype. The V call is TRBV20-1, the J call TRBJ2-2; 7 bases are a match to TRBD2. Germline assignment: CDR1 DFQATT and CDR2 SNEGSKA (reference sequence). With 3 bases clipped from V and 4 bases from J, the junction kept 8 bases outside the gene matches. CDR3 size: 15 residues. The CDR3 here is CSASAGDSGTGELFF. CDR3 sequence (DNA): TGCAGTGCTAGTGCGGGAGACTCGGGCACCGGGGAGCTGTTTTTT.

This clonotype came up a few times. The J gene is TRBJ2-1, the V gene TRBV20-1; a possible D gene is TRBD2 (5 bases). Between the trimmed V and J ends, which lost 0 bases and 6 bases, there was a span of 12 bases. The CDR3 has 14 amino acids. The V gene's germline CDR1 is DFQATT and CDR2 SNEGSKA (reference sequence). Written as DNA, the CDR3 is TGCAGTGCTAGAGAGCCAGCGGCCCCCAATGAGCAGTTCTTC. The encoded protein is CSAREPAAPNEQFF.

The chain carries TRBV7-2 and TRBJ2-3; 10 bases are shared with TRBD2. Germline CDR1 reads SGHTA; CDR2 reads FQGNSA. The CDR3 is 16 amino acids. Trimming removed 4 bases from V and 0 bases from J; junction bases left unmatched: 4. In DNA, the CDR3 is TGTGCCAGCAGCTCACTAGCGGGACCGAGCACAGATACGCAGTATTTT. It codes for CASSSLAGPSTDTQYF.

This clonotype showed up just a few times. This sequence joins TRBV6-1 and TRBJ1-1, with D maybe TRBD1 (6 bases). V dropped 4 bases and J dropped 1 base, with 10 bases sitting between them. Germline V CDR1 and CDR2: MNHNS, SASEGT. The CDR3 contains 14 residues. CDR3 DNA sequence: TGTGCCAGCAGTGGACAGGCGGCGAACACTGAAGCTTTCTTT. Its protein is CASSGQAANTEAFF.

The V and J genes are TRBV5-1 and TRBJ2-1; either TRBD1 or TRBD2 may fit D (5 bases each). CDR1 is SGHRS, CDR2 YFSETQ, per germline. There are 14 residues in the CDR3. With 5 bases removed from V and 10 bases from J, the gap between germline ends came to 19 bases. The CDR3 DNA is TGCGCCAGCAGTCCCGATTTGAGGGGCCAGGAGCAGTTCTTC. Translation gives CASSPDLRGQEQFF.

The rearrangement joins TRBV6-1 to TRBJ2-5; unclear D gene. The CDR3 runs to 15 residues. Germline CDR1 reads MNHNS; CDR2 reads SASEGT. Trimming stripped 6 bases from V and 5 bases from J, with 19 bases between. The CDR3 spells CASSPAWGSRETQYF. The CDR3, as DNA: TGTGCCAGCAGCCCAGCTTGGGGTTCCCGGGAGACCCAGTACTTC.

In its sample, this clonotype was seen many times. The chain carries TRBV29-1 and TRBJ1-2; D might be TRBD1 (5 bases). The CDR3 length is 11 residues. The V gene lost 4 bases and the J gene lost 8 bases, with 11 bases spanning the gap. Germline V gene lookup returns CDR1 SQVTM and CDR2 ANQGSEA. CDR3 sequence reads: CSVVQGDGYTF. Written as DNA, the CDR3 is TGCAGCGTTGTTCAGGGAGACGGCTACACCTTC. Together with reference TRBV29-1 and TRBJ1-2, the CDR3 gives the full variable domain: SAVISQKPSRDICQRGTSLTIQCQVDSQVTMMFWYRQQPGQSLTLIATANQGSEATYESGFVIDKFPISRPNLTFSTLTVSNMSPEDSSIYLCSVVQGDGYTFGSGTRLTVV.

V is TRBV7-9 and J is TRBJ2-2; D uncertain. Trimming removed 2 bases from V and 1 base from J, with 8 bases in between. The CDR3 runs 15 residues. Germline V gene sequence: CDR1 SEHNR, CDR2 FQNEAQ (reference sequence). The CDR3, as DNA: TGTGCCAGCAGCTTATATTCCGGGAACACCGGGGAGCTGTTTTTT. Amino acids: CASSLYSGNTGELFF.

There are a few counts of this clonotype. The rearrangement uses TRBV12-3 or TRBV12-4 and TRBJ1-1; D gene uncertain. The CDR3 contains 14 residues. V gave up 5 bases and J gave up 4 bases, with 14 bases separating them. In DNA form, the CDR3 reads TGTGCCAGCAGTCTCCGACATGCCGGCACTGAAGCTTTCTTT. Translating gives CASSLRHAGTEAFF.

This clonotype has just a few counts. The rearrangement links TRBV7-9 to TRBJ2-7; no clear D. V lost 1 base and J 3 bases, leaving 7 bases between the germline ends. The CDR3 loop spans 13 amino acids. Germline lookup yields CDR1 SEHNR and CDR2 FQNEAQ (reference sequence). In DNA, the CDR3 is TGTGCCAGCAGCTTAGGGGGTGTCTACGAGCAGTACTTC. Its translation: CASSLGGVYEQYF.

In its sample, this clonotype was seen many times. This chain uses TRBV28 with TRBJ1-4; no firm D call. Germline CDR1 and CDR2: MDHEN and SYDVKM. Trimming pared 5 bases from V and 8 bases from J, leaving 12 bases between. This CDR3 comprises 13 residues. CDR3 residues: CASSLPPGEKLFF. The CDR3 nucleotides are TGTGCCAGCAGTCTACCCCCCGGGGAAAAACTGTTTTTT.

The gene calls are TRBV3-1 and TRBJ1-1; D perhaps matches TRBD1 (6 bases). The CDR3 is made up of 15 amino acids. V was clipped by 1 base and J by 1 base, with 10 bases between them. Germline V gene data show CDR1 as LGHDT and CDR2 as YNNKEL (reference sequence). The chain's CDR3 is CASSQVGRGNTEAFF. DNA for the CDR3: TGTGCCAGCAGCCAAGTAGGCAGGGGGAACACTGAAGCTTTCTTT. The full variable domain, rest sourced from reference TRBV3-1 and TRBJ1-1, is DTAVSQTPKYLVTQMGNDKSIKCEQNLGHDTMYWYKQDSKKFLKIMFSYNNKELIINETVPNRFSPKSPDKAHLNLHINSLELGDSAVYFCASSQVGRGNTEAFFGQGTRLTVV.

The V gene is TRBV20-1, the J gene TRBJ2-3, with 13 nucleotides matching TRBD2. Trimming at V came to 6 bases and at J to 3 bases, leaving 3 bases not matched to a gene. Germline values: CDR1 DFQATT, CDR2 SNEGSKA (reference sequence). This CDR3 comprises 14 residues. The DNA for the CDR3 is TGCAGTGCCCAGACTAGCGGGGGGACAGATACGCAGTATTTT. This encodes CSAQTSGGTDTQYF.